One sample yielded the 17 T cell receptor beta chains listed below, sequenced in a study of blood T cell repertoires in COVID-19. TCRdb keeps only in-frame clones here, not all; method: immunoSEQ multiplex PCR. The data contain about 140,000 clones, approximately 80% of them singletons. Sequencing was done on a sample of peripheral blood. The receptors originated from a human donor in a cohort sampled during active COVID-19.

The CDR3 here is CASSLRTSGRRESYNEQFF. As DNA, the CDR3 is TGTGCCAGCTCACTCCGGACTAGCGGGAGGCGGGAATCCTACAATGAGCAGTTCTTC. The V and J genes are TRBV18 and TRBJ2-1; 14 bases align to TRBD2. Germline lookup yields CDR1 KGHSH and CDR2 LQKENI. CDR3 length: 19 amino acids. After removal of 4 bases from V and 1 base from J, the junction contained 9 bases not matched to a gene.

The CDR3 DNA follows: TGTGCCAGCAGCGTATACTTAGCGGGGCCCTACGAGCAGTACTTC. Amino acid sequence: CASSVYLAGPYEQYF. The rearrangement joins TRBV7-2 to TRBJ2-7; 8 bases are a match to TRBD2. The CDR3 covers 15 residues. The J segment lost 2 bases and the V segment lost 5 bases, leaving 8 bases of the junction unmatched. Germline V gives CDR1 SGHTA, CDR2 FQGNSA.

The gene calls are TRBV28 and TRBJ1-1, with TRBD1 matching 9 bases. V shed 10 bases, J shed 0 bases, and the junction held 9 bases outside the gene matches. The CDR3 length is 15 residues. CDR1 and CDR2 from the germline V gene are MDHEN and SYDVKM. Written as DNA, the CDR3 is TGTGCCACCTGGGAACAGGGGGCACTGAACACTGAAGCTTTCTTT. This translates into CATWEQGALNTEAFF.

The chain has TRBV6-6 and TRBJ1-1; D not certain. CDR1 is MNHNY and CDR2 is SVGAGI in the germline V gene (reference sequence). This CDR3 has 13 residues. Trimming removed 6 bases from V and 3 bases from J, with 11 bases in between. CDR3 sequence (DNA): TGTGCCAGCAGCATCTATTTGGACACTGAAGCTTTCTTT. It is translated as CASSIYLDTEAFF.

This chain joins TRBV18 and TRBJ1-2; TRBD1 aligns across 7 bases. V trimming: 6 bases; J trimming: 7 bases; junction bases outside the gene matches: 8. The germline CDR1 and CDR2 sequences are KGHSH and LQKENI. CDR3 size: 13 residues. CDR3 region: CASSRPQGPGYTF. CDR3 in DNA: TGTGCCAGCTCCCGTCCACAGGGGCCTGGCTACACCTTC.

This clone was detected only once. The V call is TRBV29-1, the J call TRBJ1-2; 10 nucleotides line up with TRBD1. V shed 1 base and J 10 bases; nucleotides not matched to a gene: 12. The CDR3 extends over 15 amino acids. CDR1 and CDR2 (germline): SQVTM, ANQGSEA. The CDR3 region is CSVEATGTGERAYTF. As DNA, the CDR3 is TGCAGCGTTGAAGCTACCGGGACAGGGGAGAGGGCCTACACCTTC.

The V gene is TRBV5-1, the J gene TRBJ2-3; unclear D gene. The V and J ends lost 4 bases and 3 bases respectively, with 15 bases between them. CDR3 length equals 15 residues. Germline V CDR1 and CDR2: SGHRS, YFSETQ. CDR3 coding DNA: TGCGCCAGCAGCCCCTGGATGCGCGGAACAGATACGCAGTATTTT. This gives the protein CASSPWMRGTDTQYF. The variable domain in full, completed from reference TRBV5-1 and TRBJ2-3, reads KAGVTQTPRYLIKTRGQQVTLSCSPISGHRSVSWYQQTPGQGLQFLFEYFSETQRNKGNFPGRFSGRQFSNSRSEMNVSTLELGDSALYLCASSPWMRGTDTQYFGPGTRLTVL.

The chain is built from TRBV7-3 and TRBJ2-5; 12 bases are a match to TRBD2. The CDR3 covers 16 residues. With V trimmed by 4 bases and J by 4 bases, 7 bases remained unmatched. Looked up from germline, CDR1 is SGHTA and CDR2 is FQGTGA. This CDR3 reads CASSSTSGRLAETQYF. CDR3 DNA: TGTGCCAGCAGCTCGACTAGCGGGAGATTGGCAGAGACCCAGTACTTC.

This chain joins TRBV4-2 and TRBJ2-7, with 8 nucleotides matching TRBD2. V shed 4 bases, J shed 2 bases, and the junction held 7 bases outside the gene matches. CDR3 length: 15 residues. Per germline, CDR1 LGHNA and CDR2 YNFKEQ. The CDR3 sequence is CASSPSHGGAYEQYF. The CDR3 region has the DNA TGTGCCAGCAGCCCTAGTCACGGGGGGGCCTACGAGCAGTACTTC.

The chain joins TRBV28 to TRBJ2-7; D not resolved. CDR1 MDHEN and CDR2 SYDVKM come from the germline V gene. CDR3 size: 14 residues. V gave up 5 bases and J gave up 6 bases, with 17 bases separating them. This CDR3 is CASSPAGFAFEQYF. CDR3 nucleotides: TGTGCCAGCAGTCCCGCCGGTTTCGCCTTCGAGCAGTACTTC.

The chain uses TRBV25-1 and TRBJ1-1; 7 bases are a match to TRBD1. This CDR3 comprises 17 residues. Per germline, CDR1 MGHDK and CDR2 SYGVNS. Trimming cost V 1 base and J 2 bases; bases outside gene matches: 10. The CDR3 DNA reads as TGTGCCAGCAGTGAATTGGACCCCCAAGGGGGCAACACTGAAGCTTTCTTT. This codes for CASSELDPQGGNTEAFF.

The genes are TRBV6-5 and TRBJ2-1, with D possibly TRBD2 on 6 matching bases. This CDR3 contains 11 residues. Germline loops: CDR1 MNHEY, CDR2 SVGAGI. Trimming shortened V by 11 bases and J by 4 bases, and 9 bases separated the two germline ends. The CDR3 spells CACGEYNEQFF. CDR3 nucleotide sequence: TGTGCCTGCGGGGAATACAATGAGCAGTTCTTC.

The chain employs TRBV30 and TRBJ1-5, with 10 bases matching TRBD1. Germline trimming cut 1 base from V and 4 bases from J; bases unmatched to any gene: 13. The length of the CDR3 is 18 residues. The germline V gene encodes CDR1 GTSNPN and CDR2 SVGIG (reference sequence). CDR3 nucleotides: TGTGCCTGGAGTGCCGGGACAGGGGTTAGTAGGGATAATCAGCCCCAGCATTTT. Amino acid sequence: CAWSAGTGVSRDNQPQHF.

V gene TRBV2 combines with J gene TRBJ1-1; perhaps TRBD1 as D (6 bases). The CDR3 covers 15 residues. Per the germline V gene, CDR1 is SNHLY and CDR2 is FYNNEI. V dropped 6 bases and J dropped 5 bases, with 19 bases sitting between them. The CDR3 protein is CASRPERGAGTEAFF. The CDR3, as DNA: TGTGCCAGCAGACCCGAGCGGGGGGCGGGAACTGAAGCTTTCTTT.

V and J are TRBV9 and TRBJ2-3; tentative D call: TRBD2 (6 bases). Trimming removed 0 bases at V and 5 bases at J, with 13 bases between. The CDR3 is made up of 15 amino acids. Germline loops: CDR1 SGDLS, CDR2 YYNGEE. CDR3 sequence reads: CASSVVGTWGDTQYF. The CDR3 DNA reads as TGTGCCAGCAGCGTAGTGGGGACTTGGGGAGATACGCAGTATTTT.

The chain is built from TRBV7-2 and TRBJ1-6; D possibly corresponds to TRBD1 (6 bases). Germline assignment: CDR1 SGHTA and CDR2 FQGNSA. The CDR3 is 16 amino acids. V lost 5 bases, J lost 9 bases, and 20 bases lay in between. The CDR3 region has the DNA TGTGCCAGCAGCCTTCAGACAGGACTGTCCGGTTCACCCCTCCACTTT. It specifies CASSLQTGLSGSPLHF.

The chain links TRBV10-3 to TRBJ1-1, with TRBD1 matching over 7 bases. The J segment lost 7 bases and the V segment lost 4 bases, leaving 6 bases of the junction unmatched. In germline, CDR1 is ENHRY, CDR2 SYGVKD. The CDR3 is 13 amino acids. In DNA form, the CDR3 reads TGTGCCATCAGTGCACAGGGGCAGGGTGAAGCTTTCTTT. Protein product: CAISAQGQGEAFF.